This T cell receptor beta chain was captured by sequencing in a study of beta chain features in type 1 diabetes. The study, taken as a whole, reports: Patients with type 1 diabetes carried fewer insertions and had more deletions at their VDJ junctions. When Type 1 diabetes patients were examined, their TCRB CDR3s proved moderately but significantly shorter in all four CD4+ subsets. With patients and controls alike, PCR might favor shorter templates to an equal degree.

The CDR3 is 13 amino acids. Germline V gene sequence: CDR1 SGHTA, CDR2 FQGNSA. V lost 5 bases, J lost 9 bases, and 14 bases lay in between. Reverse transcription of all isolated RNA meant that expressed TCRB transcripts were sequenced. Average reads for naive, central memory and regulatory T cell samples were about 3.57 million. Sequencing was performed with immunoSEQ multiplex PCR; in TCRdb, only in-frame clones are kept and a portion is missing. Found here are about 27,000 clones, 56% of them singletons; the top ten hold 1.3% to 1.5%. As to this clone: Its antigen is unidentified.

The authors sorted CD4+ naive, central memory, regulatory and stem cell-like memory cells via CD45RO/CCR7/CD25/CD127/CD95/CD27. The TCR was taken from a woman aged 18-29 years with type 1 diabetes. The chain has TRBV7-2 and TRBJ2-4; D possibly corresponds to TRBD1 (6 bases). Sample: Tregs from blood. The CDR3 nucleotides are TGTGCCAGCAGCCAAAGGGAACAGGGCATTCAGTACTTC. Translated, it gives CASSQREQGIQYF.